Here is one TCR beta chain with its context. The sample comes from a study of blood T cell repertoires in COVID-19. Background on the study: Specimens from acute and convalescent COVID-19 originated in the United States, Italy and Spain. PBMCs, B-cell-depleted T cells, or T cells were the source of the cDNA or gDNA that made up the material.

Here immunoSEQ multiplex PCR was the method, and the copy in TCRdb shows in-frame clones only, minus some. The sample records under 200,000 clones, 89% being singletons. V lost 0 bases, J lost 3 bases, and 3 bases lay in between. CDR3 length: 13 residues. Germline CDR1 reads SGHAT; CDR2 reads FQNNGV. Participants' own reports of clinical history determined their cohort assignment. The sample taken for sequencing was PBMCs or T cells enriched from blood (not recorded which). The receptor was isolated from a woman aged 18-35 years who had recovered from COVID-19. The chain joins TRBV11-2 to TRBJ2-1; D call uncertain. In DNA, the CDR3 is TGTGCCAGCAGCTTAGACGTCTACAATGAGCAGTTCTTC. It specifies CASSLDVYNEQFF. The full variable domain, its missing parts supplied by reference TRBV11-2 and TRBJ2-1, is EAGVAQSPRYKIIEKRQSVAFWCNPISGHATLYWYQQILGQGPKLLIQFQNNGVVDDSQLPKDRFSAERLKGVDSTLKIQPAKLEDSAVYLCASSLDVYNEQFFGPGTRLTVL.